Presented here are 31 T cell receptor beta chains from one specimen sequenced in a study of human T cells and chemical hapten exposure. TCRdb used MiXCR to reprocess the RACE reads, holding one entry per CDR3 protein. This sample has about 30,000 distinct CDR3 sequences; 10% occur once, and the top ten carry 25% to 35%. Indicated time point: pre-sensitization, week 0. Treatment meaning: therapeutic diphenylcyclopropenone sensitization with weekly scalp DPC. The authors extracted total RNA from unfractionated whole blood. The sample was whole blood, taken in connection with sensitization to the hapten diphenylcyclopropenone (DPC). These TCRs come from a man aged 45-65 years with alopecia areata. Some clones in this sample may be carry-over from other donors' samples.

This clonotype occurred many times. The chain carries TRBV29-1 and TRBJ2-1; 10 bases are a match to TRBD2. CDR1 SQVTM and CDR2 ANQGSEA come from the germline V gene. V dropped 6 bases and J dropped 4; count of bases not matched to a gene: 9. The CDR3 extends over 15 amino acids. The CDR3 is CSVHLLAGSYNEQFF. The CDR3 region has the DNA TGCAGCGTCCACCTACTAGCGGGATCGTACAATGAGCAGTTCTTC.

This clonotype showed up just a few times. The chain is built from TRBV5-4 and TRBJ1-6; tentatively, D is TRBD1 (6 bases). CDR3 length equals 13 residues. Trimming removed 2 bases from V and 7 bases from J, with 7 bases in between. From germline, CDR1 is SGHNT and CDR2 YYREEE (reference sequence). CDR3 DNA sequence: TGTGCCAGCAGCTTTGACAGGAATTCACCCCTCCACTTT. It encodes CASSFDRNSPLHF.

This clonotype was detected ten times or more. CDR3 protein: CAISGRGPPTGELFF. The CDR3 DNA reads as TGTGCCATCAGTGGACGGGGCCCTCCCACCGGGGAGCTGTTTTTT. The chain combines TRBV10-3 with TRBJ2-2, with D tentatively TRBD1 or TRBD2 (5 bases each). The CDR3 spans 15 residues. Germline CDR1 is ENHRY and CDR2 is SYGVKD. V gave up 4 bases and J gave up 4 bases, with 13 bases separating them.

In its sample, this clonotype was seen many times. The genes are TRBV28 and TRBJ2-3; 8 bases are a match to TRBD2. Germline trimming cut 1 base from V and 4 bases from J; bases unmatched to any gene: 13. Germline CDR1 reads MDHEN; CDR2 reads SYDVKM. There are 18 residues in the CDR3. The CDR3, as DNA: TGTGCCAGCAGTTTATCGAGCGGGAGTGGGCAATGGGCAGATACGCAGTATTTT. It encodes CASSLSSGSGQWADTQYF.

The rearrangement uses TRBV28 and TRBJ2-6; D unclear. The germline V gene has CDR1 MDHEN and CDR2 SYDVKM. CDR3 size: 14 residues. Trimming took 1 base from V and 2 from J, leaving 3 bases between them. This CDR3 reads CASSLLAGANVLTF. The CDR3 DNA follows: TGTGCCAGCAGTTTATTAGCTGGGGCCAACGTCCTGACTTTC. Based on the CDR3 plus reference TRBV28 and TRBJ2-6, the full variable domain is DVKVTQSSRYLVKRTGEKVFLECVQDMDHENMFWYRQDPGLGLRLIYFSYDVKMKEKGDIPEGYSVSREKKERFSLILESASTNQTSMYLCASSLLAGANVLTFGAGSRLTVL.

This clonotype was seen repeatedly, ten times or more. V gene TRBV28 combines with J gene TRBJ2-2; D ambiguous. The CDR3 has 14 residues. Germline CDR1 and CDR2: MDHEN and SYDVKM. Deletions cut 0 bases from V and 1 base from J, with 3 bases between. CDR3: CASSLWGNTGELFF. CDR3 bases: TGTGCCAGCAGTTTATGGGGGAACACCGGGGAGCTGTTTTTT.

Concerning this clonotype itself: This may be a read error: a much more frequent sequence differs by one nucleotide. The gene calls are TRBV7-9 and TRBJ1-1; possible D gene TRBD1, 5 bases. The CDR3 is 14 residues long. The germline V and J ends were trimmed by 2 bases and 8 bases, with 15 bases remaining between them. Per the germline V gene, CDR1 is SEHNR and CDR2 is FQNEAQ (reference sequence). CDR3 region: CASSLRSEQAEAFF. The CDR3 DNA sequence: TGTGCCAGCAGCTTACGCAGCGAACAGGCGGAAGCTTTCTTT.

In this sample, this clonotype turned up many times. The chain carries TRBV5-1 and TRBJ2-1; 7 bases agree with TRBD2. Per germline, CDR1 SGHRS and CDR2 YFSETQ. CDR3 length: 15 amino acids. V gave up 5 bases and J gave up 1 base; unmatched junction bases: 6. CDR3 nucleotides: TGCGCCAGCAGGGCGGGAGAGGCTTCCTACAATGAGCAGTTCTTC. Its translation is CASRAGEASYNEQFF.

The CDR3 loop reads CASTVRVPGTQYF. DNA of the CDR3: TGTGCCAGCACCGTACGGGTCCCGGGTACGCAGTATTTT. The chain couples TRBV28 to TRBJ2-3, with D hard to call. The germline gives CDR1 MDHEN, CDR2 SYDVKM. The V and J ends lost 7 bases and 8 bases respectively, with 16 bases between them. The CDR3 spans 13 residues.

This clonotype was seen a handful of times. The genes are TRBV20-1 and TRBJ2-1; a weak D match, TRBD1 (5 bases). The CDR3 runs 12 residues. V was clipped by 4 bases and J by 6 bases, with 10 bases between them. Germline lookup yields CDR1 DFQATT and CDR2 SNEGSKA (reference sequence). CDR3: CSATNQGNEQFF. The CDR3 DNA follows: TGCAGTGCTACCAACCAGGGCAATGAGCAGTTCTTC.

In its sample, this clonotype was seen many times. This chain joins TRBV10-3 and TRBJ1-1; D may be TRBD1 (5 bases). CDR1 and CDR2 from the germline V gene are ENHRY and SYGVKD. This CDR3 is 14 amino acids long. V lost 0 bases and J 10 bases, leaving 15 bases between the germline ends. The CDR3 spells CAISESTGNRGAFF. The CDR3 DNA reads TGTGCCATCAGTGAGTCGACCGGGAATAGGGGAGCTTTCTTT.

The rearrangement links TRBV28 to TRBJ1-2; D is uncertain. V lost 8 bases, J lost 8 bases, and 18 bases lay in between. CDR3 length: 13 residues. Per germline, CDR1 MDHEN and CDR2 SYDVKM. The CDR3 DNA is TGTGCCAGCTCCATCTACGGGGTTGGCGGCTACACCTTC. This codes for CASSIYGVGGYTF.

This clonotype was detected only a few times. This chain uses TRBV4-3 with TRBJ2-6; D could derive from TRBD1 or TRBD2 (5 bases each). Germline CDR1 is LGHNA and CDR2 is YSLEER. The CDR3 is 17 residues long. V lost 4 bases to trimming and J lost 1 base, with 14 bases between them. The CDR3 spells CASSLGESGSGANVLTF. CDR3 sequence (DNA): TGCGCCAGCAGCCTAGGGGAGTCGGGGTCTGGGGCCAACGTCCTGACTTTC.

This clonotype appeared a few times. The rearrangement uses TRBV28 and TRBJ2-1; D possibly corresponds to TRBD1 (6 bases). The V gene lost 8 bases and the J gene lost 8 bases, with 10 bases spanning the gap. The CDR3 runs to 11 residues. Per germline, CDR1 MDHEN and CDR2 SYDVKM. The CDR3 protein is CASSGEYEQFF. The CDR3 nucleotides read TGTGCCAGCTCAGGGGAGTATGAGCAGTTCTTC.

This clonotype occurred many times. The chain employs TRBV2 and TRBJ2-1, with D possibly matching TRBD1 (6 bases). Trimming took off 7 bases at V and 4 bases at J, with 11 bases between the two ends. Germline CDR1 and CDR2: SNHLY and FYNNEI. The CDR3 runs to 13 residues. In DNA form, the CDR3 reads TGTGCCAGCACCAGGGGCGATTACAATGAGCAGTTCTTC. It specifies CASTRGDYNEQFF.

This clonotype turned up a few times. The chain couples TRBV29-1 to TRBJ2-1, with D hard to call. With 4 bases removed from V and 10 bases from J, the gap between germline ends came to 8 bases. Germline V gene sequence: CDR1 SQVTM, CDR2 ANQGSEA. CDR3 length equals 10 residues. CDR3 sequence: CSVAVSEQFF. DNA of the CDR3: TGCAGCGTTGCGGTGAGCGAGCAGTTCTTC.

Only a few counts were recorded for this clonotype. This chain uses TRBV7-2 with TRBJ2-1; unclear D gene. The ends were cut back, 0 bases at V and 5 bases at J, with 8 bases in the middle. CDR3 length: 14 amino acids. Germline lookup yields CDR1 SGHTA and CDR2 FQGNSA. The CDR3 DNA reads as TGTGCCAGCAGCTTAGCGGGGTTAGACAATGAGCAGTTCTTC. Its translation: CASSLAGLDNEQFF.

As for this clonotype: An end of the junction differs from the germline gene, which may be a read error. The V gene is TRBV7-7, the J gene TRBJ2-1; D is ambiguous. CDR3 length: 13 residues. Germline V gene lookup returns CDR1 SSHAT and CDR2 FNYEAQ (reference sequence). The CDR3 reads CASSLEYNNEQFF. The CDR3 nucleotides are TGTGCTAGCAGCTTAGAGTACAACAATGAGCAGTTCTTC.

This clonotype was seen at least ten times. This chain links TRBV12-3 or TRBV12-4 with TRBJ1-2; D unresolved. This CDR3 has 17 amino acids. Trimming pared 6 bases from V and 8 bases from J, leaving 28 bases between. CDR3 sequence (DNA): TGTGCCAGCAGGGTGTTGGGATCAAAAGGGATCGGGAGAGGCTACACCTTC. Its translation is CASRVLGSKGIGRGYTF.

This clonotype was found many times. This chain connects TRBV18 to TRBJ2-2; 10 bases are a match to TRBD1. The CDR3 has 16 residues. The germline gives CDR1 KGHSH, CDR2 LQKENI. Trimming cost V 4 bases and J 7 bases; bases outside gene matches: 9. In DNA form, the CDR3 reads TGTGCCAGCTCACAATCCGGGACAGGGGACATCGGGGAGCTGTTTTTT. Protein sequence: CASSQSGTGDIGELFF. Full variable domain (outside the CDR3, taken from reference TRBV18 and TRBJ2-2): NAGVMQNPRHLVRRRGQEARLRCSPMKGHSHVYWYRQLPEEGLKFMVYLQKENIIDESGMPKERFSAEFPKEGPSILRIQQVVRGDSAAYFCASSQSGTGDIGELFFGEGSRLTVL.

In regard to this clonotype: A much larger clone sits a single nucleotide away, making a read error possible. The V and J genes are TRBV28 and TRBJ1-5, with D possibly being TRBD1 (6 bases). The CDR3 length is 13 residues. Germline-derived CDR1 and CDR2 are MDHEN and SYDVKM. This CDR3 is CASQRGDNQLQHF. The CDR3 DNA follows: TGTGCCAGCCAACGGGGGGACAATCAGCTCCAGCATTTT.

This clonotype was detected many times. The chain links TRBV28 to TRBJ2-7; the D call may be TRBD1 or TRBD2 (5 bases each). Germline V gene lookup returns CDR1 MDHEN and CDR2 SYDVKM. The CDR3 runs 15 residues. V was trimmed by 3 bases and J by 9 bases, leaving 21 bases between them. The CDR3 here is CASSFGFGTDAGQYF. The CDR3 region has the DNA TGTGCCAGCAGTTTTGGATTCGGGACCGACGCGGGGCAGTACTTC.

This chain links TRBV23-1 with TRBJ2-7; 10 bases fit TRBD2. TRBV23-1 is an ORF for which the function is uncertain. This CDR3 has 17 residues. Unmatched junction bases numbered 7, after V lost 0 bases and J lost 2 bases. In DNA, the CDR3 is TGCGCCAGCAGTCAATCACAGGGACTAGCGATTCCCTACGAGCAGTACTTC. Amino acids: CASSQSQGLAIPYEQYF.

This chain links TRBV11-3 with TRBJ2-7, with 8 bases fitting TRBD1. Germline CDR1 is SGHNT and CDR2 is YENEEA. The CDR3 extends over 15 amino acids. Unmatched junction bases numbered 10, after V lost 3 bases and J lost 6 bases. The CDR3 here is CASSLGGQVLSEQYF. CDR3 nucleotides: TGTGCCAGCAGCTTGGGGGGACAGGTCCTGTCCGAGCAGTACTTC.

This chain joins TRBV18 and TRBJ2-1; D is perhaps TRBD1 (5 bases). This CDR3 is built from 15 residues. V lost 0 bases and J lost 8, with 14 bases in between. Germline V gene lookup returns CDR1 KGHSH and CDR2 LQKENI. CDR3 coding DNA: TGTGCCAGCTCACCACCGTCAGGGTCCAGGGATGAGCAGTTCTTC. Translating it yields CASSPPSGSRDEQFF.

The chain is built from TRBV15 and TRBJ1-1, with TRBD1 matching over 11 bases. This CDR3 contains 16 residues. CDR1 LNHNV and CDR2 YYDKDF come from the germline V gene (reference sequence). J gave up 3 bases and V 2 bases, and 5 bases lay outside the gene matches. CDR3: CATSRNGQGAYTEAFF. In DNA form, the CDR3 reads TGTGCCACCAGCAGAAATGGACAGGGGGCCTACACTGAAGCTTTCTTT. The whole variable domain, filled in from reference TRBV15 and TRBJ1-1, reads DAMVIQNPRYQVTQFGKPVTLSCSQTLNHNVMYWYQQKSSQAPKLLFHYYDKDFNNEADTPDNFQSRRPNTSFCFLDIRSPGLGDTAMYLCATSRNGQGAYTEAFFGQGTRLTVV.

V is TRBV20-1 and J is TRBJ1-2; D is uncertain. The V and J ends lost 3 bases and 6 bases respectively, with 8 bases between them. This CDR3 spans 11 amino acids. Germline values: CDR1 DFQATT, CDR2 SNEGSKA (reference sequence). In DNA form, the CDR3 reads TGCAGTGCTAGTTCGGGGAATGGCTACACCTTC. This sequence encodes CSASSGNGYTF.

A few counts support this clonotype. V gene TRBV9 combines with J gene TRBJ2-7, with 13 bases lining up with TRBD2. V lost 4 bases to trimming and J lost 5 bases; unmatched junction nucleotides: 3. This CDR3 region has 14 residues. Germline CDR1 SGDLS, CDR2 YYNGEE. The chain's CDR3 is CASSRTSGSDEQYF. CDR3 in DNA: TGTGCCAGCAGCCGGACTAGCGGGAGCGACGAGCAGTACTTC. The variable domain in full, completed from reference TRBV9 and TRBJ2-7, reads DSGVTQTPKHLITATGQRVTLRCSPRSGDLSVYWYQQSLDQGLQFLIQYYNGEERAKGNILERFSAQQFPDLHSELNLSSLELGDSALYFCASSRTSGSDEQYFGPGTRLTVT.

V gene TRBV10-3 combines with J gene TRBJ2-7, with a possible D match to TRBD1 (6 bases). The CDR3 is 15 residues long. The germline CDR1 and CDR2 sequences are ENHRY and SYGVKD. Trimming removed 3 bases at V and 0 bases at J, with 12 bases between. The CDR3 reads CAISDPRQDSYEQYF. The CDR3 coding sequence is TGTGCCATCAGTGACCCCAGACAGGACTCCTACGAGCAGTACTTC.

This clonotype was observed at least ten times. The genes are TRBV28 and TRBJ2-3, with D tentatively TRBD1 or TRBD2 (5 bases each). The CDR3 runs to 14 residues. CDR1 MDHEN and CDR2 SYDVKM come from the germline V gene. The ends were cut back, 6 bases at V and 3 bases at J, with 13 bases in the middle. DNA of the CDR3: TGTGCCAGCAGCCGGGACCATCGAACAGATACGCAGTATTTT. Translated: CASSRDHRTDTQYF.

This clonotype showed up many times. This chain uses TRBV21-1 with TRBJ1-5. TRBV21-1 represents a pseudogene. CDR3 size: 14 residues. The CDR3 nucleotides read TGTGCCAGCAGCAAAGGGACTGGCAATCAGCCCCAGCATTTT. Its protein is CASSKGTGNQPQHF.